The clone carrying this T cell receptor beta chain has just a few counts. CDR1 and CDR2 from the germline V gene are MNHEY and SVGAGI. The CDR3 has 13 amino acids. V lost 2 bases to trimming and J lost 2 bases, with 6 bases between them. The source of the sample is a study of T cells after yellow fever vaccination. TCRdb reprocessed the 5' RACE reads via MiXCR and lists one record per CDR3 protein. The sample yields 300,000 or so distinct CDR3 sequences, roughly 8.7% seen once. The rearrangement joins TRBV6-5 to TRBJ1-2; no definite D call. The source was CD4+ T cells sorted from PBMCs, collected 5 days after the yellow fever booster vaccination. This clonotype was obtained from a man between 18 and 29 years old who received the YFV17D yellow fever vaccine. The CDR3, as DNA: TGTGCCAGCAGTTACACAGCGAACTATGGCTACACCTTC. Its protein product is CASSYTANYGYTF.